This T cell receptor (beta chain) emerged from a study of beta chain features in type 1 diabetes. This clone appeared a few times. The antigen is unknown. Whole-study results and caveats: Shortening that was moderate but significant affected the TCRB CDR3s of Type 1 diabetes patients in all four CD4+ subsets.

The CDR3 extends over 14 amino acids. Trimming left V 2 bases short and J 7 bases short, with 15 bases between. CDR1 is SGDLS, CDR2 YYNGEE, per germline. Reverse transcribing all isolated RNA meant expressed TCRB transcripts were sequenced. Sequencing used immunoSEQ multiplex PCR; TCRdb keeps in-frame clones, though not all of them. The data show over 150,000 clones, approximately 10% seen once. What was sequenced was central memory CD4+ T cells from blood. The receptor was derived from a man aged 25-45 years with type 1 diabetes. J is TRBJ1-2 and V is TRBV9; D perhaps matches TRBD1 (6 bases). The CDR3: CASSVSQQGGGYTF. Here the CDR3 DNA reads TGTGCCAGCAGCGTTTCCCAACAGGGCGGTGGCTACACCTTC.